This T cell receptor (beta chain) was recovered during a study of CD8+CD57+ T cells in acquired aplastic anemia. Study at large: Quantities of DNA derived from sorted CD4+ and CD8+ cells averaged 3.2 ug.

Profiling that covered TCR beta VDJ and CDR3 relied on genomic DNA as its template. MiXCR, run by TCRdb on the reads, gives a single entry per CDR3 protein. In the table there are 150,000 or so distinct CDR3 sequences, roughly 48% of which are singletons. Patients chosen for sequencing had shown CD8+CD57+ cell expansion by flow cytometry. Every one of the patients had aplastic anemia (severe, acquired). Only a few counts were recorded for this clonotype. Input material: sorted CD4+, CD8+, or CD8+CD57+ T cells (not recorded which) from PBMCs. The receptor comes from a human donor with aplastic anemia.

CDR3 nucleotide sequence: TGTGCCAGTAGTTGGGTCCTTGGTGGGGAGCTGTTTTTT. This encodes CASSWVLGGELFF. This chain joins TRBV19 and TRBJ2-2; no firm D call. Trimming took 5 bases from V and 8 from J, leaving 12 bases between them. Germline CDR1 LNHDA, CDR2 SQIVND (reference sequence). The CDR3 sequence is 13 residues long.